These 22 T cell receptor beta chains originate from one sample sequenced in a study of blood T cell repertoires in COVID-19. Clones were sequenced by immunoSEQ multiplex PCR, and TCRdb holds only the in-frame ones, with some missing. The data contain roughly 100,000 clones, over 70% of them singletons. Source material: peripheral blood. These receptor sequences come from an elderly man with acute or convalescent COVID-19.

This chain uses TRBV6-5 with TRBJ2-7, with 7 bases fitting TRBD1. The germline CDR1 and CDR2 sequences are MNHEY and SVGAGI. The CDR3 spans 15 residues. V lost 2 bases to trimming and J lost 0 bases; unmatched junction nucleotides: 4. CDR3 loop: CASSYRQGSSYEQYF. CDR3 DNA sequence: TGTGCCAGCAGTTACAGACAGGGTTCCTCCTACGAGCAGTACTTC.

The rearrangement uses TRBV6-2 or TRBV6-3 and TRBJ1-5; 9 positions match TRBD1. The trim removed 0 bases at V and 2 bases at J, leaving 8 bases unmatched. The CDR3 runs to 18 residues. Germline-derived CDR1 and CDR2 are MNHEY and SVGEGT. CDR3 residues: CASSYSRDREWGNQPQHF. CDR3 in DNA: TGTGCCAGCAGTTACTCCCGGGACAGGGAGTGGGGCAATCAGCCCCAGCATTTT.

V and J are TRBV6-2 or TRBV6-3 and TRBJ1-5; 8 bases are a match to TRBD1. The CDR3 has 14 residues. CDR1 and CDR2 (germline): MNHEY, SVGEGT. With 5 bases clipped from V and 4 bases from J, the junction kept 4 bases outside the gene matches. Here the CDR3 DNA reads TGTGCCAGCAGTGGACAGGGCCTTAATCAGCCCCAGCATTTT. Protein product: CASSGQGLNQPQHF.

The rearrangement joins TRBV3-1 (or the pseudogene TRBV3-2) to TRBJ1-3; 10 bases map to TRBD1. Germline CDR1 LGHDT, CDR2 YNNKEL (reference sequence). The J segment lost 4 bases and the V segment lost 5 bases, leaving 11 bases of the junction unmatched. The CDR3 is made up of 17 amino acids. The CDR3 DNA sequence: TGTGCCAGCAGCGCCCCGAGACAGGGGGCGCGAGGAAACACCATATATTTT. Translating gives CASSAPRQGARGNTIYF.

CDR3: CASSSALAGGSYNEQFF. DNA for the CDR3: TGCGCCAGCAGCTCAGCCCTAGCGGGAGGATCCTACAATGAGCAGTTCTTC. The chain links TRBV5-1 to TRBJ2-1; TRBD2 matches at 11 bases. Trimming cost V 3 bases and J 1 base; bases outside gene matches: 6. The CDR3 runs to 17 residues. CDR1 SGHRS and CDR2 YFSETQ come from the germline V gene.

This sequence joins TRBV5-1 and TRBJ1-1, with 8 bases identical to TRBD1. The CDR3 is 14 amino acids. Looked up from germline, CDR1 is SGHRS and CDR2 is YFSETQ. J was trimmed by 4 bases and V by 4 bases; bases with no gene match: 6. The CDR3 protein is CASSPQGAGTEAFF. CDR3 in DNA: TGCGCCAGCAGCCCCCAGGGGGCGGGCACTGAAGCTTTCTTT.

This chain links TRBV7-3 with TRBJ2-3, with D unclear. Looked up from germline, CDR1 is SGHTA and CDR2 is FQGTGA. The CDR3 totals 13 residues. With 4 bases removed from V and 4 bases from J, the gap between germline ends came to 9 bases. DNA of the CDR3: TGTGCCAGCAGCTCTATAGTACCAGATACGCAGTATTTT. Protein product: CASSSIVPDTQYF. Full variable domain (missing parts from reference TRBV7-3 and TRBJ2-3): GAGVSQTPSNKVTEKGKYVELRCDPISGHTALYWYRQSLGQGPEFLIYFQGTGAADDSGLPNDRFFAVRPEGSVSTLKIQRTERGDSAVYLCASSSIVPDTQYFGPGTRLTVL.

The chain couples TRBV6-6 to TRBJ2-7; 11 bases fit TRBD2. Germline V gene lookup returns CDR1 MNHNY and CDR2 SVGAGI (reference sequence). The trim removed 6 bases at V and 0 bases at J, leaving 4 bases unmatched. This CDR3 spans 15 amino acids. The CDR3 loop reads CASSPGTSGSYEQYF. The CDR3 nucleotides are TGTGCCAGCAGCCCCGGGACTAGCGGCTCCTACGAGCAGTACTTC.

The chain uses TRBV3-1 (or the pseudogene TRBV3-2) and TRBJ1-5; D gene ambiguous. V was cut by 0 bases and J by 6 bases, with 12 bases left in between. The length of the CDR3 is 15 residues. In germline, CDR1 is LGHDT, CDR2 YNNKEL (reference sequence). CDR3 in amino acids: CASSQDMVPGQPQHF. DNA of the CDR3: TGTGCCAGCAGCCAAGATATGGTTCCGGGTCAGCCCCAGCATTTT.

The rearrangement links TRBV9 to TRBJ2-7; 9 positions match TRBD2. The V segment lost 0 bases and the J segment 0 bases; nucleotides outside the gene matches: 10. The germline CDR1 and CDR2 sequences are SGDLS and YYNGEE. CDR3 length: 18 residues. The CDR3 protein is CASSVGLAGSPGSYEQYF. CDR3 bases: TGTGCCAGCAGCGTAGGCCTAGCGGGATCACCCGGCTCCTACGAGCAGTACTTC.

CDR3 nucleotides: TGCGCCAGCAGCCTGGGACTAGCGGCCTCCTACGAGCAGTACTTC. This sequence encodes CASSLGLAASYEQYF. The chain links TRBV4-1 to TRBJ2-7; 11 bases map to TRBD2. V was pared by 4 bases and J by 0 bases, with 2 bases of the junction left unmatched. From germline, CDR1 is MGHRA and CDR2 YSYEKL. This CDR3 has 15 residues.

The sample holds one count of this clone. The chain recombines TRBV7-2 with TRBJ1-5; TRBD1 agrees at 10 bases. Germline V gives CDR1 SGHTA, CDR2 FQGNSA. The CDR3 extends over 15 amino acids. The V segment lost 1 base and the J segment 6 bases; nucleotides outside the gene matches: 3. The CDR3 loop is CASSLVGQGLQPQHF. The CDR3 nucleotides read TGTGCCAGCAGCTTAGTGGGACAGGGGCTTCAGCCCCAGCATTTT.

The V call is TRBV2, the J call TRBJ2-1, with TRBD2 as a possible D gene (5 bases). The V gene's germline CDR1 is SNHLY and CDR2 FYNNEI. V lost 5 bases and J 9 bases, leaving 17 bases between the germline ends. This CDR3 contains 14 residues. CDR3 protein: CASSRDVETGEQFF. DNA for the CDR3: TGTGCCAGCAGTCGGGATGTCGAAACGGGTGAGCAGTTCTTC.

This clone was seen a few times. The chain carries TRBV18 and TRBJ1-1; D not certain. CDR1 KGHSH and CDR2 LQKENI come from the germline V gene. Trimming pared 0 bases from V and 7 bases from J, leaving 9 bases between. CDR3 length: 13 amino acids. This CDR3 reads CASSPPALFEAFF. Here the CDR3 DNA reads TGTGCCAGCTCACCACCGGCACTATTTGAAGCTTTCTTT. The full variable domain, with the rest looked up from reference TRBV18 and TRBJ1-1, is NAGVMQNPRHLVRRRGQEARLRCSPMKGHSHVYWYRQLPEEGLKFMVYLQKENIIDESGMPKERFSAEFPKEGPSILRIQQVVRGDSAAYFCASSPPALFEAFFGQGTRLTVV.

The sample holds a few counts of this clone. The V call is TRBV5-4, the J call TRBJ2-6; D gene ambiguous. This CDR3 comprises 15 residues. Trimming left V 2 bases short and J 0 bases short, with 6 bases between. The germline V gene has CDR1 SGHNT and CDR2 YYREEE (reference sequence). The DNA for the CDR3 is TGTGCCAGCAGCTTATGGAGCTCTGGGGCCAACGTCCTGACTTTC. Translation gives CASSLWSSGANVLTF.

V and J are TRBV18 and TRBJ1-5; TRBD1 aligns across 9 bases. With V trimmed by 2 bases and J by 1 base, 6 bases remained unmatched. This CDR3 comprises 17 residues. CDR1 is KGHSH, CDR2 LQKENI, per germline. This CDR3 is CASSPVGTGRSNQPQHF. CDR3 nucleotide sequence: TGTGCCAGCTCACCAGTCGGGACAGGGAGGAGCAATCAGCCCCAGCATTTT. The full variable domain, with the rest looked up from reference TRBV18 and TRBJ1-5, is NAGVMQNPRHLVRRRGQEARLRCSPMKGHSHVYWYRQLPEEGLKFMVYLQKENIIDESGMPKERFSAEFPKEGPSILRIQQVVRGDSAAYFCASSPVGTGRSNQPQHFGDGTRLSIL.

V usage is TRBV4-2 and J usage is TRBJ1-5; tentatively, D is TRBD1 (5 bases). The V gene's germline CDR1 is LGHNA and CDR2 YNFKEQ. The V and J ends lost 1 base and 10 bases respectively, with 14 bases between them. The CDR3 extends over 14 amino acids. The DNA of the CDR3 is TGTGCCAGCAGCCAAGGGGGACTGACAGTTCCCCAGCATTTT. Residues: CASSQGGLTVPQHF.

The rearrangement joins TRBV30 to TRBJ1-5; perhaps TRBD1 as D (5 bases). V was shortened by 0 bases and J by 3 bases, with 15 bases between the two germline ends. CDR1 GTSNPN and CDR2 SVGIG come from the germline V gene (reference sequence). The CDR3 extends over 16 amino acids. CDR3 residues: CAWSVRAGLDNQPQHF. The DNA of the CDR3 is TGTGCCTGGAGTGTACGGGCAGGGCTAGACAATCAGCCCCAGCATTTT.

The chain combines TRBV5-4 with TRBJ1-1, with TRBD1 matching over 7 bases. Losses at the gene ends were 4 bases for V and 8 bases for J; bases not matched to a gene: 5. The CDR3 loop spans 12 amino acids. Germline CDR1 SGHNT, CDR2 YYREEE (reference sequence). For the CDR3, the DNA is TGTGCCAGCAGCATAGTACAGGGGGAAGCTTTCTTT. As protein: CASSIVQGEAFF.

The CDR3 here is CASSPQRGGSETQYF. CDR3 in DNA: TGTGCCAGCAGCCCCCAAAGAGGGGGCTCGGAGACCCAGTACTTC. The chain carries TRBV9 and TRBJ2-5; 7 bases match TRBD1. Germline values: CDR1 SGDLS, CDR2 YYNGEE. The CDR3 has 15 residues. V lost 4 bases, J lost 5 bases, and 11 bases stayed unmatched.

The chain recombines TRBV3-1 (or the pseudogene TRBV3-2) with TRBJ2-1, with 7 nucleotides matching TRBD2. V dropped 7 bases and J dropped 9; count of bases not matched to a gene: 6. There are 12 residues in the CDR3. Germline CDR1 is LGHDT and CDR2 is YNNKEL (reference sequence). In nucleotides, the CDR3 is TGTGCCAGCACCTCCCCGGGGGGTGAGCAGTTCTTC. Its protein is CASTSPGGEQFF.

This clone was seen once. The rearrangement joins TRBV6-5 to TRBJ1-1; D ambiguous. There are 13 residues in the CDR3. V lost 5 bases and J 5 bases, leaving 12 bases between the germline ends. Germline CDR1 reads MNHEY; CDR2 reads SVGAGI. CDR3 loop: CASSPRQVTEAFF. CDR3 DNA sequence: TGTGCCAGCAGTCCCCGGCAGGTTACTGAAGCTTTCTTT.